Shown below are 23 T cell receptor beta chains from a single sample sequenced in a study of T cells in Graves' hyperthyroidism and ophthalmopathy. The investigators amplified TCR beta CDR3 regions from RNA transcripts. HTBI primers were the set used in a first-round RT-PCR of the TCR CDR3. In TCRdb, the multiplex PCR reads were re-called with MiXCR into one record per CDR3 protein. In the table there are 250,000 to 300,000 distinct CDR3 sequences, 10% to 15% of which are singletons. Sequencing was done on a sample of blood. The receptor set was obtained from a woman aged 25-40 years with Graves' hyperthyroidism that later progressed to Graves' ophthalmopathy.

This clonotype was picked up a small number of times. V is TRBV5-1 and J is TRBJ2-1, with 7 bases fitting TRBD2. The CDR3 covers 13 residues. Trimming took 7 bases from V and 7 from J; bases not matched to a gene: 8. Germline-derived CDR1 and CDR2 are SGHRS and YFSETQ. The CDR3 sequence is CASRGLVENEQFF. The CDR3 bases are TGCGCCAGCCGTGGACTAGTTGAGAATGAGCAGTTCTTC. The full variable domain, in which reference TRBV5-1 and TRBJ2-1 provide the parts outside the CDR3, is KAGVTQTPRYLIKTRGQQVTLSCSPISGHRSVSWYQQTPGQGLQFLFEYFSETQRNKGNFPGRFSGRQFSNSRSEMNVSTLELGDSALYLCASRGLVENEQFFGPGTRLTVL.

This clonotype came up a few times. The rearrangement uses TRBV27 and TRBJ2-2, with D possibly TRBD2 on 7 matching bases. Trimming stripped 7 bases from V and 4 bases from J, with 13 bases between. The CDR3 contains 14 residues. Per germline, CDR1 MNHEY and CDR2 SMNVEV (reference sequence). The CDR3 region is CASNMGGPTGELFF. The CDR3 DNA sequence: TGTGCCAGCAACATGGGGGGGCCCACCGGGGAGCTGTTTTTT.

This clonotype was found many times. This chain connects TRBV20-1 to TRBJ2-5; D is possibly TRBD1 (6 bases). The germline V gene has CDR1 DFQATT and CDR2 SNEGSKA (reference sequence). V lost 2 bases and J 1 base, leaving 14 bases between the germline ends. The CDR3 totals 15 residues. The CDR3 loop reads CSARLGANIQETQYF. The CDR3 DNA sequence: TGCAGTGCTAGACTGGGGGCTAATATCCAAGAGACCCAGTACTTC.

The table lists this clonotype with a few counts. The rearrangement links TRBV20-1 to TRBJ2-5; D is undetermined. Germline CDR1 DFQATT, CDR2 SNEGSKA (reference sequence). The CDR3 consists of 13 residues. The germline V and J ends were trimmed by 2 bases and 3 bases, with 10 bases remaining between them. The CDR3 region has the DNA TGCAGTGCTAGACAACCAGCGAAAGAGACCCAGTACTTC. It encodes CSARQPAKETQYF.

V usage is TRBV29-1 and J usage is TRBJ1-1; no clear D gene. The CDR3 is 13 amino acids. Between the trimmed V and J ends, which lost 4 bases and 5 bases, there was a span of 14 bases. Per the germline V gene, CDR1 is SQVTM and CDR2 is ANQGSEA. The CDR3 nucleotides read TGCAGCGTTGTGGACGGAGTGGGGACTGAAGCTTTCTTT. It codes for CSVVDGVGTEAFF.

At least ten counts were recorded for this clonotype. The rearrangement links TRBV7-8 to TRBJ2-7; 9 positions agree with TRBD2. This CDR3 has 18 residues. V was clipped by 1 base and J by 2 bases; unmatched bases: 12. Germline V lookup: CDR1 SGHVS, CDR2 FQNEAQ. The CDR3 sequence: CASSLEGFGLANTYEQYF. The DNA of the CDR3 is TGTGCCAGCAGCTTAGAAGGGTTTGGACTAGCGAACACCTACGAGCAGTACTTC.

By share, this clonotype ranks as large. V usage is TRBV2 and J usage is TRBJ2-7; the match to TRBD2 covers 9 bases. The CDR3 covers 14 residues. Germline V gene sequence: CDR1 SNHLY, CDR2 FYNNEI. J lost 4 bases, V lost 5 bases, and 6 bases had no gene match. Here the CDR3 reads CASSPRTSVYEQYF. CDR3 nucleotides: TGTGCCAGCAGTCCCCGGACTAGCGTTTACGAGCAGTACTTC.

As for this clonotype: A much bigger clone sits one base away, suggesting this may be a read error. This chain uses TRBV30 with TRBJ1-6; weak D call: TRBD1 (5 bases). Per germline, CDR1 GTSNPN and CDR2 SVGIG (reference sequence). The CDR3 extends over 12 amino acids. V gave up 5 bases and J gave up 9 bases, with 11 bases separating them. The chain's CDR3 is CAWGTGGSPLHF. In nucleotides, the CDR3 is TGTGCCTGGGGGACTGGGGGTTCACCCCTCCACTTT. Complete variable domain (other parts from reference TRBV30 and TRBJ1-6): SQTIHQWPATLVQPVGSPLSLECTVEGTSNPNLYWYRQAAGRGLQLLFYSVGIGQISSEVPQNLSASRPQDRQFILSSKKLLLSDSGFYLCAWGTGGSPLHFGNGTRLTVT.

This clonotype was detected many times. V gene TRBV7-8 combines with J gene TRBJ2-2, with D maybe TRBD2 (6 bases). Germline assignment: CDR1 SGHVS and CDR2 FQNEAQ. With 7 bases removed from V and 2 bases from J, the gap between germline ends came to 14 bases. The CDR3 extends over 15 amino acids. In DNA form, the CDR3 reads TGTGCCAGCAACTGGGGCGGACTAAACACCGGGGAGCTGTTTTTT. Amino acid sequence: CASNWGGLNTGELFF.

Worth noting for this clonotype: Given a much more abundant clone one base away, this may be a read error. The chain has TRBV6-1 and TRBJ1-5, with D possibly being TRBD1 (6 bases). The CDR3 contains 16 residues. Germline V gene sequence: CDR1 MNHNS, CDR2 SASEGT. The CDR3: CASTPTQQGGNQRQHF. CDR3 in DNA: TGTGCCAGCACCCCAACCCAACAGGGTGGCAATCAGCGCCAGCATTTT.

This clonotype was counted ten times or more. This sequence joins TRBV7-9 and TRBJ2-1, with TRBD2 as a possible D gene (5 bases). Germline assignment: CDR1 SEHNR and CDR2 FQNEAQ (reference sequence). The CDR3 loop spans 13 amino acids. The ends were cut back, 5 bases at V and 9 bases at J, with 14 bases in the middle. The CDR3: CASSPEEVVEQFF. The DNA of the CDR3 is TGTGCCAGCAGCCCTGAGGAGGTGGTTGAGCAGTTCTTC. The full variable domain, its missing parts supplied by reference TRBV7-9 and TRBJ2-1, is DTGVSQNPRHKITKRGQNVTFRCDPISEHNRLYWYRQTLGQGPEFLTYFQNEAQLEKSRLLSDRFSAERPKGSFSTLEIQRTEQGDSAMYLCASSPEEVVEQFFGPGTRLTVL.

Ten or more counts support this clonotype. V usage is TRBV6-5 and J usage is TRBJ1-1; D call uncertain. There are 13 residues in the CDR3. CDR1 and CDR2 (germline): MNHEY, SVGAGI. Trimming cost V 3 bases and J 1 base, with 6 bases left between them. CDR3: CASSYEANTEAFF. The CDR3 DNA sequence: TGTGCCAGCAGTTATGAAGCGAACACTGAAGCTTTCTTT.

This clonotype was seen repeatedly, ten times or more. The chain links TRBV11-2 to TRBJ2-5; 9 bases fit TRBD1. V was clipped by 5 bases and J by 4 bases; unmatched bases: 5. CDR1 SGHAT and CDR2 FQNNGV come from the germline V gene. This CDR3 spans 14 amino acids. This CDR3 reads CASSHGQGSETQYF. DNA of the CDR3: TGTGCCAGCAGCCATGGACAGGGGTCAGAGACCCAGTACTTC. The whole variable domain, filled in from reference TRBV11-2 and TRBJ2-5, reads EAGVAQSPRYKIIEKRQSVAFWCNPISGHATLYWYQQILGQGPKLLIQFQNNGVVDDSQLPKDRFSAERLKGVDSTLKIQPAKLEDSAVYLCASSHGQGSETQYFGPGTRLLVL.

This clonotype was recorded many times. The chain uses TRBV7-2 and TRBJ2-3; 8 bases match TRBD2. This CDR3 is 15 amino acids long. After removal of 1 base from V and 7 bases from J, the junction contained 7 bases not matched to a gene. The germline gives CDR1 SGHTA, CDR2 FQGNSA. The CDR3 DNA is TGTGCCAGCAGCTTAGAGGACGGGAGGGTGTATACGCAGTATTTT. This encodes CASSLEDGRVYTQYF.

This clonotype was detected many times. The V call is TRBV27, the J call TRBJ2-1; D possibly corresponds to TRBD1 (5 bases). Germline CDR1 reads MNHEY; CDR2 reads SMNVEV (reference sequence). V lost 2 bases to trimming and J lost 1 base, with 6 bases between them. The CDR3 has 14 amino acids. CDR3 protein: CASSLQGSYNEQFF. CDR3 bases: TGTGCCAGCAGTTTACAGGGATCCTACAATGAGCAGTTCTTC.

This clonotype has ten or more counts. The V gene is TRBV11-1, the J gene TRBJ2-1; D remains unclear. Germline V gene data show CDR1 as SGHAT and CDR2 as FQDESV (reference sequence). The CDR3 length is 13 residues. Trimming shortened V by 1 base and J by 9 bases, and 10 bases separated the two germline ends. The CDR3 loop is CASSLVIGGEQFF. Here the CDR3 DNA reads TGTGCCAGCAGCTTAGTTATCGGCGGTGAGCAGTTCTTC. The full variable domain, in which reference TRBV11-1 and TRBJ2-1 provide the parts outside the CDR3, is EAEVAQSPRYKITEKSQAVAFWCDPISGHATLYWYRQILGQGPELLVQFQDESVVDDSQLPKDRFSAERLKGVDSTLKIQPAELGDSAMYLCASSLVIGGEQFFGPGTRLTVL.

This rearrangement joins TRBV4-2 to TRBJ2-1; TRBD2 matches at 13 bases. Losses at the gene ends were 4 bases for V and 8 bases for J; bases not matched to a gene: 5. This CDR3 comprises 15 residues. CDR1 LGHNA and CDR2 YNFKEQ come from the germline V gene. CDR3 sequence reads: CASSPRTSGSYEQFF. The CDR3 DNA reads as TGTGCCAGCAGCCCGAGGACTAGCGGGAGTTATGAGCAGTTCTTC.

This clonotype showed up many times. The rearrangement joins TRBV10-3 to TRBJ2-2, with TRBD2 identical over 10 bases. CDR3 length: 16 amino acids. V shed 6 bases and J 6 bases; nucleotides not matched to a gene: 10. Germline loops: CDR1 ENHRY, CDR2 SYGVKD. CDR3 in DNA: TGTGCCATCAGAAACCTAGCGGGAGCGATGGCCGGGGAGCTGTTTTTT. It encodes CAIRNLAGAMAGELFF.

This chain joins TRBV7-2 and TRBJ2-1, with TRBD2 matching over 9 bases. After removal of 5 bases from V and 4 bases from J, the junction contained 15 bases not matched to a gene. Germline V CDR1 and CDR2: SGHTA, FQGNSA. The CDR3 runs 18 residues. CDR3 sequence (DNA): TGTGCCAGCAGCAGAGGACTAGCGCGACCCCGGGGGTACAATGAGCAGTTCTTC. This translates into CASSRGLARPRGYNEQFF.

This clonotype appeared many times. The chain has TRBV20-1 and TRBJ2-1; 13 nucleotides line up with TRBD2. Looked up from germline, CDR1 is DFQATT and CDR2 is SNEGSKA (reference sequence). Trimming cost V 5 bases and J 8 bases; bases outside gene matches: 9. This CDR3 is built from 15 residues. The CDR3 reads CSASKLAGGGYEQFF. In DNA form, the CDR3 reads TGCAGTGCTTCTAAACTAGCGGGAGGGGGCTATGAGCAGTTCTTC.

This clonotype was recorded many times. The rearrangement uses TRBV6-1 and TRBJ2-7; TRBD2 matches 14 bases. The CDR3 consists of 17 residues. The ends lost 6 bases at V and 2 bases at J; junction bases unmatched: 9. The germline V gene has CDR1 MNHNS and CDR2 SASEGT. CDR3 bases: TGTGCCAGCAGCCCCGGGACTAGCGGGAGAGGGGCCTACGAGCAGTACTTC. Protein: CASSPGTSGRGAYEQYF.

This clonotype was found many times. The chain is built from TRBV7-2 and TRBJ2-3; D is unresolved. The CDR3 is made up of 15 amino acids. V lost 2 bases to trimming and J lost 5 bases, with 14 bases between them. The germline V gene encodes CDR1 SGHTA and CDR2 FQGNSA. CDR3 amino acids: CASSLRRSSEDTQYF. The CDR3 coding sequence is TGTGCCAGCAGCTTAAGACGCTCCTCGGAAGATACGCAGTATTTT.

This clonotype appeared many times. The chain joins TRBV12-3 or TRBV12-4 to TRBJ2-1, with D uncertain. The CDR3 is 14 residues long. Trimming removed 9 bases from V and 7 bases from J, with 19 bases in between. DNA for the CDR3: TGTGCCAGTGCCGACGACTCCGGTCGGAATGAGCAGTTCTTC. Residues: CASADDSGRNEQFF.